This T cell receptor (beta chain) emerged from a study of blood T cell repertoires in COVID-19. Clones were read by immunoSEQ multiplex PCR, and TCRdb kept only the in-frame ones, dropping some. The sample gives about 70,000 clones, about 85% of which show up once; roughly 3.9% is in the top ten. This CDR3 spans 20 amino acids. Germline assignment: CDR1 MGHRA and CDR2 YSYEKL. J gave up 6 bases and V 1 base, and 16 bases lay outside the gene matches. The chain recombines TRBV4-1 with TRBJ1-5; 12 nucleotides align to TRBD1. The TCR was taken from a man between 65 and 79 years old with active COVID-19. Material for sequencing was peripheral blood. For the CDR3, the DNA is TGCGCCAGCAGCCAAGCGGGGACAGGGGGCCCGGGTCTTGTCGGTCAGCCCCAGCATTTT. It is translated as CASSQAGTGGPGLVGQPQHF.